The table lists the clone carrying this TCR beta chain with a count of one. Antigen: not known. The V gene lost 5 bases and the J gene lost 0 bases, with 14 bases spanning the gap. CDR1 is SGHTA, CDR2 FQGTGA, per germline. This CDR3 comprises 17 residues. Researchers reported that TCR beta cDNA libraries carried unique molecular identifiers. There were roughly 0.95 to 11 million T cells, and some 500,000 cDNA molecules came from them. MiXCR, run by TCRdb on the PCR reads, gives a single entry per CDR3 protein. The table records over 300,000 distinct CDR3 sequences, roughly 36% of them present only once. This specimen belongs to a study of post-analysis software for immune sequencing data. The wider study: Relapsing-remitting, secondary progressive and progressive-relapsing multiple sclerosis were all included among the disease courses.

General study results and limits: TRBV segments more frequent in patients than in controls numbered roughly five and included TRBV5-6, TRBV5-1 and TRBV20-1. Co-batched samples clustered tightly together by F measure. Controls significantly exceeded multiple sclerosis patients in normalized Chao1 diversity.

This sequence originates from a girl aged 5 to 17 with multiple sclerosis. The sequencing sample was made of blood. This chain uses TRBV7-3 with TRBJ2-6, with D tentatively TRBD2 (6 bases). The CDR3 DNA sequence: TGTGCCAGCAGCCCAGGGAGGATGGGCTCTGGGGCCAACGTCCTGACTTTC. This sequence encodes CASSPGRMGSGANVLTF.